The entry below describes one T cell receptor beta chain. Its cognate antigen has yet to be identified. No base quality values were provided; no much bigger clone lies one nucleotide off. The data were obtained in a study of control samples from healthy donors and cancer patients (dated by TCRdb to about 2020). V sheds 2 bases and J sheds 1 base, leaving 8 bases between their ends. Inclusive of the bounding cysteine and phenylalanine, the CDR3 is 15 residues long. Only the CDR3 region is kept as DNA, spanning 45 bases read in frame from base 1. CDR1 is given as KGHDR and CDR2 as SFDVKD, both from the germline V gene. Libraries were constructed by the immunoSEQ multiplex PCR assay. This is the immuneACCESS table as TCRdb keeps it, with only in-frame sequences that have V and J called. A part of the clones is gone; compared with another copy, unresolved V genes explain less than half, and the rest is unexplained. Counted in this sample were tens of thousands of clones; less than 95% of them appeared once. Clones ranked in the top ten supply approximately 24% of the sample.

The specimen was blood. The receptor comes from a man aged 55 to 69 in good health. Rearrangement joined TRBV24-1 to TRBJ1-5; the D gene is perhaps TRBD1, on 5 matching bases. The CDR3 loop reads CATSDSRQSNQPQHF. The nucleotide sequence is TGTGCCACCAGTGATTCGCGACAGAGCAATCAGCCCCAGCATTTT.